The 6 T cell receptor beta chains listed next were all sequenced from one sample in a study of early T cells in non-severe SARS-CoV-2 infection. TCRdb analysed the 5' RACE reads with MiXCR anew, one entry per CDR3 protein. The sample holds approximately 120,000 distinct CDR3 sequences, 15% seen once. Source material: whole blood. These receptors came from an adult who was a healthcare worker with PCR-confirmed SARS-CoV-2 infection or an uninfected control (not recorded which).

This clonotype was observed a handful of times. DNA for the CDR3: TGTGCCAGCAGATCAGGATCGGGGACATACAATGAGCAGTTCTTC. This encodes CASRSGSGTYNEQFF. This chain connects TRBV2 to TRBJ2-1, with D perhaps TRBD1 (6 bases). The CDR3 contains 15 residues. Germline V gene data show CDR1 as SNHLY and CDR2 as FYNNEI. Trimming pared 6 bases from V and 4 bases from J, leaving 16 bases between.

With regard to this clonotype: Given a much more abundant clone one base away, this may be a read error. This chain connects TRBV6-1 to TRBJ2-5, with D unresolved. Trimming took off 6 bases at V and 0 bases at J, with 2 bases between the two ends. The CDR3 extends over 11 amino acids. Looked up from germline, CDR1 is MNHNS and CDR2 is SASEGT. In DNA, the CDR3 is TGTGCCAGCAGGGACCAAGAGACCCAGTACTTC. This sequence encodes CASRDQETQYF.

This clonotype was seen a few times. The rearrangement links TRBV6-2 or TRBV6-3 to TRBJ1-5, with D uncertain. The V and J ends lost 6 bases and 2 bases respectively, with 17 bases between them. The CDR3 contains 16 residues. Germline V gene sequence: CDR1 MNHEY, CDR2 SVGEGT. CDR3 protein: CASSLDGRSGNQPQHF. The DNA of the CDR3 is TGTGCCAGCAGCTTGGACGGGAGATCTGGCAATCAGCCCCAGCATTTT.

The chain carries TRBV10-3 and TRBJ2-5, with a possible D match to TRBD1 (5 bases). The V end was cut by 6 bases, the J end by 3 bases, with 11 bases between. The CDR3 covers 13 residues. The germline V gene encodes CDR1 ENHRY and CDR2 SYGVKD. CDR3 DNA sequence: TGTGCCATCAGAGCGCAGGGCGAAGAGACCCAGTACTTC. It is translated as CAIRAQGEETQYF.

The chain employs TRBV6-2 or TRBV6-3 and TRBJ1-1; no clear D gene. The CDR3 has 13 residues. Germline V gene data show CDR1 as MNHEY and CDR2 as SVGEGT. Trimming cost V 2 bases and J 3 bases, with 7 bases left between them. The CDR3 nucleotides are TGTGCCAGCAGTTACGAAGGTCACACTGAAGCTTTCTTT. Encoded protein: CASSYEGHTEAFF.

Worth noting for this clonotype: A much larger clone sits a single nucleotide away, making a read error possible. The conserved phenylalanine or tryptophan normally closing the CDR3 is absent here, so this likely arose from a read error. V gene TRBV19 combines with J gene TRBJ2-3; D unresolved. The CDR3 covers 14 residues. Germline V gene lookup returns CDR1 LNHDA and CDR2 SQIVND (reference sequence). Trimming left V 4 bases short and J 1 base short, with 9 bases between. CDR3 nucleotides: TGTGCCAGTAGTAACCGGGCCCGCACAGATACGCAGTATCTT. This codes for CASSNRARTDTQYL.